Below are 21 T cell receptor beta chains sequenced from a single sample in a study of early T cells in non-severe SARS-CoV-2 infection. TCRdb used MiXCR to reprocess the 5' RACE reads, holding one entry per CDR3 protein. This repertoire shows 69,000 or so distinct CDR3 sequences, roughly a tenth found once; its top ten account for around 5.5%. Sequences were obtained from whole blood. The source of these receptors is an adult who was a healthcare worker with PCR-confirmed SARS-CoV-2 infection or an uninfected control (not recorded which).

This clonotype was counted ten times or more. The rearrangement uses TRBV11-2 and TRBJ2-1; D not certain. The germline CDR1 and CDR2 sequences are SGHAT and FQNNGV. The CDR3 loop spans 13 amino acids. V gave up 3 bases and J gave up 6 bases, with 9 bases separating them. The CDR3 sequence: CASSFTSPNEQFF. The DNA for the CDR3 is TGTGCCAGCAGCTTCACATCACCCAATGAGCAGTTCTTC. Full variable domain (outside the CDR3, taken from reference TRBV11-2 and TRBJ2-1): EAGVAQSPRYKIIEKRQSVAFWCNPISGHATLYWYQQILGQGPKLLIQFQNNGVVDDSQLPKDRFSAERLKGVDSTLKIQPAKLEDSAVYLCASSFTSPNEQFFGPGTRLTVL.

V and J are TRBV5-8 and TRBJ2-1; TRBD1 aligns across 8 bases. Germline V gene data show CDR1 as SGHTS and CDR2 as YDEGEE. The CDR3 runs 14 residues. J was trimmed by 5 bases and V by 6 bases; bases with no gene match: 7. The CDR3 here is CASNNRDRNNEQFF. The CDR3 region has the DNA TGTGCCAGCAACAACCGGGACAGGAACAATGAGCAGTTCTTC.

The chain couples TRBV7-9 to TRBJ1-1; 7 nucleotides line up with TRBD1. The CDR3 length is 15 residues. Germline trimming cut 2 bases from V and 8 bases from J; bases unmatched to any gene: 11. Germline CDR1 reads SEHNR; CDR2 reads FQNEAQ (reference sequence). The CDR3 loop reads CASSLLPTGTEEAFF. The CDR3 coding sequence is TGTGCCAGCAGCTTACTACCTACCGGGACAGAGGAAGCTTTCTTT.

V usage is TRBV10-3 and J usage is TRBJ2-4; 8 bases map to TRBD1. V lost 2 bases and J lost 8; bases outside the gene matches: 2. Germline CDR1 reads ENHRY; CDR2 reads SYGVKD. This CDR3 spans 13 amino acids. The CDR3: CAISEVDRDIQYF. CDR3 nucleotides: TGTGCCATCAGTGAGGTGGACAGGGACATTCAGTACTTC.

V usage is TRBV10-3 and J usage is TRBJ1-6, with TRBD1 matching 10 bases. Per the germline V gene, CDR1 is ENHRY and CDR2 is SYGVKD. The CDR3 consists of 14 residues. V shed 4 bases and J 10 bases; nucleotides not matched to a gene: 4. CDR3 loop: CAISGDRGASPLHF. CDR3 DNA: TGTGCCATCAGTGGGGACAGGGGAGCGTCACCCCTCCACTTT.

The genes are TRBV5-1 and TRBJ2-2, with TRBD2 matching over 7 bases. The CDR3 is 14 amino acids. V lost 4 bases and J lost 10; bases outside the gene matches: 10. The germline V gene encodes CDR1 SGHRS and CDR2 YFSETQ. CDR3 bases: TGCGCCAGCAGCGGAATAGCGGGCGGCTTGGAGCTGTTTTTT. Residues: CASSGIAGGLELFF.

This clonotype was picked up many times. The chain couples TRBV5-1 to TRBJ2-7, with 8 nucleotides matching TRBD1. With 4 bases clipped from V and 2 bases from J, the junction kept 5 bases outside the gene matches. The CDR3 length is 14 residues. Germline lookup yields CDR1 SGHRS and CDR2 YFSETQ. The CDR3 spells CASSQDREAYEQYF. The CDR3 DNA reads TGCGCCAGCAGCCAGGACAGGGAAGCCTACGAGCAGTACTTC. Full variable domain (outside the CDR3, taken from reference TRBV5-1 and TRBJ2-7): KAGVTQTPRYLIKTRGQQVTLSCSPISGHRSVSWYQQTPGQGLQFLFEYFSETQRNKGNFPGRFSGRQFSNSRSEMNVSTLELGDSALYLCASSQDREAYEQYFGPGTRLTVT.

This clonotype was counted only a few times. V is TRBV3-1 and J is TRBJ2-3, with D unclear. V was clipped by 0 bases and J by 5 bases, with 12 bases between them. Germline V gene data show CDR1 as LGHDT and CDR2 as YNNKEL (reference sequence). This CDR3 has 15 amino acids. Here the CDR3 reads CASSQDHLYGDTQYF. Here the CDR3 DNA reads TGTGCCAGCAGCCAAGACCATTTGTACGGAGATACGCAGTATTTT.

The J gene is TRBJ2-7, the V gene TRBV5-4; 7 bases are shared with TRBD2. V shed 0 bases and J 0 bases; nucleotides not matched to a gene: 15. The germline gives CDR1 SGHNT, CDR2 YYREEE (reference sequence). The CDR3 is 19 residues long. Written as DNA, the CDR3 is TGTGCCAGCAGCTTGGGGTCACGGCGGGAGCGACAGAGCTCCTACGAGCAGTACTTC. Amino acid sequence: CASSLGSRRERQSSYEQYF.

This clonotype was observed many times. Written as DNA, the CDR3 is TGCAGTGCTGGCCCAGCCCGGGCGAGTCAGCCCCAGCATTTT. Protein sequence: CSAGPARASQPQHF. The chain is built from TRBV20-1 and TRBJ1-5; no firm D call. This CDR3 contains 14 residues. The germline CDR1 and CDR2 sequences are DFQATT and SNEGSKA (reference sequence). The V end lost 5 bases, the J end lost 6 bases, and 17 bases lay between the germline ends.

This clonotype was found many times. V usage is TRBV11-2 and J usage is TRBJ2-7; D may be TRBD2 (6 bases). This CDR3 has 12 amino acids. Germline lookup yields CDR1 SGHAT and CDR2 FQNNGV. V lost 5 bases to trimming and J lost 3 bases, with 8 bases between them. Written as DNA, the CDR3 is TGTGCCAGCAGCGGAGGGAGCTACGAGCAGTACTTC. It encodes CASSGGSYEQYF.

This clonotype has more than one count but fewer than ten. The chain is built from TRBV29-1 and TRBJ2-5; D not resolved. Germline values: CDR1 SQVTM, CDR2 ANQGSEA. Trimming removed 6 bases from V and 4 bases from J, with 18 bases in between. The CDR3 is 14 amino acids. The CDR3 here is CSVADGVFLETQYF. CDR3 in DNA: TGCAGCGTCGCGGACGGCGTATTTTTAGAGACCCAGTACTTC.

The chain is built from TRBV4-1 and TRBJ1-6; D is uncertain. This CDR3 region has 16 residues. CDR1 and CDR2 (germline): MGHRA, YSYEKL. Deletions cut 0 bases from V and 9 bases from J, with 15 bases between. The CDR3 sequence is CASSQDLGAAGSPLHF. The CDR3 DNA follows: TGCGCCAGCAGCCAAGATTTGGGAGCTGCCGGTTCACCCCTCCACTTT.

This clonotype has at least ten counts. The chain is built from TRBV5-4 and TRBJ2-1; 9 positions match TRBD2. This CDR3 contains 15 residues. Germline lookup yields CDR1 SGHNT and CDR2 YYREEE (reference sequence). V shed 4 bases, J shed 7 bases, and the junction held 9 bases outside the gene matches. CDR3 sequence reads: CASSRGASGMNEQFF. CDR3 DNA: TGTGCCAGCAGCCGCGGGGCTAGCGGGATGAATGAGCAGTTCTTC. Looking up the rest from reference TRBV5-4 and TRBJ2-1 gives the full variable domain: ETGVTQSPTHLIKTRGQQVTLRCSSQSGHNTVSWYQQALGQGPQFIFQYYREEENGRGNFPPRFSGLQFPNYSSELNVNALELDDSALYLCASSRGASGMNEQFFGPGTRLTVL.

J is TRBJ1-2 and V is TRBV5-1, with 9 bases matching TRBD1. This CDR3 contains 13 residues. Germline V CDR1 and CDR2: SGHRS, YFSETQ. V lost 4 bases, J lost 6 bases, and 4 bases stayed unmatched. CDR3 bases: TGCGCCAGCAGCAAGGGACAGGGAGATGGCTACACCTTC. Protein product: CASSKGQGDGYTF.

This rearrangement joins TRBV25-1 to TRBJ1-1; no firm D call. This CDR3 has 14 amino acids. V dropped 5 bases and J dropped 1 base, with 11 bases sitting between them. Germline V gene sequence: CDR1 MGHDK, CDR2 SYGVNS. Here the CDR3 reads CASSYSGPNTEAFF. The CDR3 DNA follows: TGTGCCAGCAGTTACAGCGGGCCGAACACTGAAGCTTTCTTT.

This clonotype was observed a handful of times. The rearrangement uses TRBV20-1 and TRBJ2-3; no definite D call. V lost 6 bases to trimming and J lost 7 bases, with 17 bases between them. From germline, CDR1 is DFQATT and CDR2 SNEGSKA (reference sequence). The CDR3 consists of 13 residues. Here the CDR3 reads CSARHSRRNTQYF. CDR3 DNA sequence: TGCAGTGCCCGCCACTCCCGAAGAAATACGCAGTATTTT.

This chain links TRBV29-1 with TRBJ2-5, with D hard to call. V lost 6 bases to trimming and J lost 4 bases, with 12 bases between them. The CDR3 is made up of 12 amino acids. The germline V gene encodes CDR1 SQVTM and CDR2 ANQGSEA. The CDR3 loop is CSVSTVGETQYF. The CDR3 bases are TGCAGCGTCTCTACAGTGGGAGAGACCCAGTACTTC.

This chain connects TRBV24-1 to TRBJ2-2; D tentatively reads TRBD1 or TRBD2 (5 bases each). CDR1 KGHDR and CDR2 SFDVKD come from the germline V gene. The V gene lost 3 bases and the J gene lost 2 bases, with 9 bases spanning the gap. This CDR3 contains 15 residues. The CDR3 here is CATSDPGTNTGELFF. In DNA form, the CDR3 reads TGTGCCACCAGTGATCCCGGGACCAACACCGGGGAGCTGTTTTTT.

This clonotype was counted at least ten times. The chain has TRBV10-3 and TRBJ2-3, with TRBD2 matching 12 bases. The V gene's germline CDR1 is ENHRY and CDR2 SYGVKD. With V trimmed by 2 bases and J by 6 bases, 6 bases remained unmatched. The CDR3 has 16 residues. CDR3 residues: CAISEKLAGGSDTQYF. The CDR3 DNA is TGTGCCATCAGTGAGAAACTAGCGGGAGGATCGGATACGCAGTATTTT.

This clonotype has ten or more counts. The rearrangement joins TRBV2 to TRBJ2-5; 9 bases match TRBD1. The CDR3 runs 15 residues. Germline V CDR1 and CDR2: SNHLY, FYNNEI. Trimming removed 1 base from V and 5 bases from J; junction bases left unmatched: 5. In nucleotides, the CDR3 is TGTGCCAGCAGTGAAGGGACAGGGGCGGGGGAGACCCAGTACTTC. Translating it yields CASSEGTGAGETQYF.